This TCR beta chain was sequenced for a study of blood T cell repertoires in COVID-19. Overall study: Specimens from acute and convalescent COVID-19 originated in the United States, Italy and Spain. T cells, B-cell-depleted T cells, or PBMCs supplied cDNA or gDNA.

The CDR3 is 14 amino acids. Trimming took off 0 bases at V and 2 bases at J, with 7 bases between the two ends. Germline V gene sequence: CDR1 MNHEY, CDR2 SVGEGT. Source study methods: How many nucleated cells were present was estimated from reference gene primer amplification. TCRdb's copy holds only in-frame clones and misses some; the assay was immunoSEQ multiplex PCR. Clonal size and the V and J genes are those of that table, whereas D and trimming came from the DNA. The data show about 210,000 clones, roughly 82% seen once. This chain uses TRBV6-2 or TRBV6-3 with TRBJ2-5; D call uncertain. The sequencing input was peripheral blood. This clonotype was sampled from a man in his forties or fifties with active or convalescent COVID-19. CDR3 sequence: CASSYSTRQETQYF. CDR3 in DNA: TGTGCCAGCAGTTACTCTACAAGACAAGAGACCCAGTACTTC.